This T cell receptor beta chain was documented in a study of blood T cell repertoires in COVID-19 (dated by TCRdb to the early 2020s). As for the study more broadly: Samples from collaborators originated in the United States, Italy and Spain and spanned both the acute and convalescent phases of COVID-19. The material from the prospective study consisted of cDNA or gDNA derived from T cells, B-cell-depleted T cells, or PBMCs. The dataset comprised deeply sampled blood TCRbeta repertoires from subjects exposed to, actively infected with, or recovered from COVID-19. A freely available public database, intended as a resource for researchers studying the immune response to SARS-CoV-2, is where the repertoires were released. The samples were drawn from two sources: the first 160 participants of the ongoing ImmuneRACE study, and 1,000 to 1,500 subjects contributed by 6 global collaborators. The sample metadata nearly always contained a de-identified subject ID, COVID-19 status, age in years and sex. Where HLA class I and class II types were available, the types were taken from metadata supplied by the sample provider, not from assay-based typing.

Beyond this particular receptor, the publication reports: The amount of clinical and demographic metadata varied by source and participant and was provided uncurated.

CDR3 length: 15 amino acids, cysteine to phenylalanine. Only the CDR3 part of the read is kept: 45 bases, read in frame from the first base. The germline V and J ends show losses of 1 base and 2 bases respectively, and no gene match explains 3 bases of the junction. Taken from the germline V gene (reference sequence), the CDR1 and CDR2 loops are SGHKS and YYEKEE. The immunoSEQ Assay, a bias-controlled multiplex PCR, was used to amplify TCRbeta CDR3 regions from genomic DNA. The authors' analysis ran thus. The number of nucleated cells in each sample was estimated by amplification of reference gene primers within the assay. To quantify the absolute abundance of each unique TCRbeta CDR3 rearrangement, sequence reads were collapsed and filtered. For each sample, productive Simpson clonality was calculated as the square root of Simpson's diversity index across productive rearrangements. This is the immuneACCESS table as TCRdb keeps it, with only in-frame sequences that have V and J called. A part of the clones is gone; compared with another copy, unresolved V genes explain less than half, and the rest is unexplained. V and J calls and clone size are given by that table; D and trimming were obtained from the DNA. Here the sample has 55,000 to 75,000 clones; around 80% occur a single time. Around 16% of the sample is taken by the ten largest.

Whole blood was collected in K2EDTA tubes by collaborating institutions according to the institutions' own protocols. Collaborator samples were shipped for TCRbeta analysis as frozen whole blood, isolated PBMCs, or DNA extracted from either sample type. This clone was seen many times. Its target antigen remains unknown. No clone much larger than this one lies a single base away; base qualities are absent. This clonotype originated in a man older than 75 with acute or convalescent COVID-19. The sequenced sample consisted of peripheral blood. The chain couples TRBV5-5 to TRBJ1-3; 7 middle bases align to TRBD1. DNA sequence: TGTGCCAGCAGCTTGCGTCAGGGGGCTGGAAACACCATATATTTT. This yields the protein CASSLRQGAGNTIYF.